A selection of T cell receptor beta chains follows, all from one sample in a study of post-analysis software for immune sequencing data. One entry per CDR3 protein results from TCRdb running MiXCR on the PCR reads. The table shows 750,000 to 950,000 distinct CDR3 sequences, with approximately 53% occurring only once. What was sequenced was blood. The receptors here all came from a girl aged 10 to 17 with multiple sclerosis. Each CDR3 is given with its conserved first and last residue. The D gene is left open where the match is weak. For some rows the clone size is stated as once, few or many, or as a class when expanded; others skip it.

. | TRBD1 | TRBJ1-1 | TRBV7-9 | TGTGCCAGCAGCCGAAGCCGGGACAGGGGTATCACTGAAGCTTTCTTT | CASSRSRDRGITEAFF
. | . | TRBJ1-4 | TRBV14 | TGTGCCAGCAGCCGAAAATGGGCTAATGAAAAACTGTTTTTT | CASSRKWANEKLFF
. | TRBD2 | TRBJ2-5 | TRBV12-5 | TGTGCTAGTGGTCTCGGTATTGGGCTAGCGGGGGCTTCGCGGTGGACCCAGTACTTC | CASGLGIGLAGASRWTQYF
. | . | TRBJ1-2 | TRBV5-1 | TGCGCCAGCAGCTTGGAAGGACGTTCTAACTATGACTACACCTTC | CASSLEGRSNYDYTF
. | TRBD2 | TRBJ2-1 | TRBV14 | TGCGCCAGCAGCCAGACTAGCGGGAGGCAGTTCTTC | CASSQTSGRQFF
. | TRBD1 | TRBJ2-7 | TRBV12-3/TRBV12-4 | TGTGCCAGCAGTTTAGCTGGCAGGGGGCCGACGGAGCAGTACTTC | CASSLAGRGPTEQYF
. | TRBD2 | TRBJ2-1 | TRBV5-5 | TGTGCCACTATGGGTATAAGCGGGAGGGCTCAGCAGTTCTTC | CATMGISGRAQQFF
few | . | TRBJ2-3 | TRBV15 | TGTGCCACCAAGCTTGAAGCGAGCACAGATACGCAGTATTTT | CATKLEASTDTQYF
. | . | TRBJ2-6 | TRBV27 | TGTGCCAGCAGTTTAAGGGCAGCTTCTGGGGCCAACGTCCTGACTTTC | CASSLRAASGANVLTF
. | TRBD1 | TRBJ2-7 | TRBV5-1 | TGCGCCAGCAGCTTGGTACAGGGGGGATCCTACGAGCAGTACTTC | CASSLVQGGSYEQYF
. | TRBD2 | TRBJ2-7 | TRBV6-5 | TGTGCCGCCCGACTAGCGGGAGGGAAGACAGGAGAGCAGTACTTC | CAARLAGGKTGEQYF
. | TRBD2 | TRBJ2-1 | TRBV9 | TGTGCCAGCAGCGGACCGGGACTAGCCTCCTACAATGAGCAGTTCTTC | CASSGPGLASYNEQFF
. | . | TRBJ2-3 | TRBV5-4 | TGTGCCAGCAGCTTCGATGGAAGTAGCACAGATACGCAGTATTTT | CASSFDGSSTDTQYF
few | . | TRBJ1-2 | TRBV3-1 | TGTGCCAGCAGCCGACAACCTTTGACGGGGTTAGAGTACACCTTC | CASSRQPLTGLEYTF
once | . | TRBJ2-3 | TRBV12-3/TRBV12-4 | TGTGCCAGCAGCTCCAATTTCGGGCGGAACACAGATACGCAGTATTTT | CASSSNFGRNTDTQYF
. | . | TRBJ2-7 | TRBV12-3/TRBV12-4 | TGTGCCAGCACCATGGGGGTGCTAAACTACGAGCAGTACTTC | CASTMGVLNYEQYF
. | . | TRBJ1-5 | TRBV7-2 | TGTGCCAGCAGCTCGATGCCGGGACGGATGGCGCATTTT | CASSSMPGRMAHF
few | . | TRBJ2-2 | TRBV29-1 | TGCAGCGTTGGTTGGACCCTGAACACCGGGGAGCTGTTTTTT | CSVGWTLNTGELFF
. | TRBD2 | TRBJ2-5 | TRBV7-3 | TGTGCCAGCAGCTTAGGAATAGCGGGAAAATACCAAGAGACCCAGTACTTC | CASSLGIAGKYQETQYF
. | TRBD2 | TRBJ2-3 | TRBV29-1 | TGCAGCGGTGGGACTAGTCTCACAGATACGCAGTATTTT | CSGGTSLTDTQYF
few | . | TRBJ1-2 | TRBV7-2 | TGTGCCAGCACAGATAACTATGGCTACACCTTC | CASTDNYGYTF
few | . | TRBJ2-3 | TRBV5-1 | TGCGCCAGCAGCTTGTCTTACAGAAGCACAGATACGCAGTATTTT | CASSLSYRSTDTQYF
. | . | TRBJ1-1 | TRBV6-5 | TGTGCCAGCAAAGGTCATGCGGGGAACACTGAAGCTTTCTTT | CASKGHAGNTEAFF
. | . | TRBJ2-5 | TRBV20-1 | TGCAGTGCTAGAGATGGTCGTGGCAGCCAAGAGACCCAGTACTTC | CSARDGRGSQETQYF
few | TRBD1 | TRBJ2-7 | TRBV5-1 | TGCGCCAGCGCAATCTTTACGGGACAGTTAAGCTACGAGCAGTACTTC | CASAIFTGQLSYEQYF
few | . | TRBJ1-1 | TRBV29-1 | TGCAGCGTTGACGCAGGCGGGGACACTGAAGCTTTCTTT | CSVDAGGDTEAFF
. | . | TRBJ2-2 | TRBV6-5 | TGTGCCAGCAGTTACTTCGGTTTCACCGGGGAGCTGTTTTTT | CASSYFGFTGELFF
. | . | TRBJ2-3 | TRBV27 | TGTGCCAGCGGATCGGACACTACTAGCACAGATACGCAGTATTTT | CASGSDTTSTDTQYF
. | . | TRBJ2-1 | TRBV4-1 | TGCGCCAGCAGCCAAGTCCAGGGTGGGAGGAATGAGCAGTTCTTC | CASSQVQGGRNEQFF
. | TRBD2 | TRBJ2-1 | TRBV29-1 | TGCAGCGTGGCAATCCTGCGGGGGGCAGGCAATGAGCAGTTCTTC | CSVAILRGAGNEQFF
. | . | TRBJ2-7 | TRBV9 | TGTGCCAGCAGCTTGCAGGCGAACTCCTACAATGAGCAGTACTTC | CASSLQANSYNEQYF
. | TRBD1 | TRBJ1-1 | TRBV27 | TGTGCCAGCAGTTGGAGACAGGGTGAGTCTGAAGCTTTCTTT | CASSWRQGESEAFF
. | TRBD2 | TRBJ2-4 | TRBV20-1 | TGCAGTGCTAGGGGGGGGACTAGCCAGGGCATTCAGTACTTC | CSARGGTSQGIQYF
. | . | TRBJ1-1 | TRBV27 | TGTGCTAGCAGATCCGCGGGGGCACACGAAGCTTTCTTT | CASRSAGAHEAFF
. | . | TRBJ2-1 | TRBV6-1 | TGTGCCAGCACCGACCCGCATAAATCCTACAATGAGCAGTTCTTC | CASTDPHKSYNEQFF
. | TRBD2 | TRBJ2-3 | TRBV7-2 | TGTGCCAGCAGCTCCCAGGCGGGGGAATATACGCAGTATTTT | CASSSQAGEYTQYF
. | . | TRBJ1-2 | TRBV6-5 | TGTGCCAGCAGTTACTCTTGGGGGCCCACCAATGGCTACACCTTC | CASSYSWGPTNGYTF
. | TRBD1 | TRBJ2-3 | TRBV19 | TGTGCCAGTAGTTCTGGGACAGGGACTTTTACAGATACGCAGTATTTT | CASSSGTGTFTDTQYF
. | TRBD2 | TRBJ2-7 | TRBV3-1 | TGTGCCAGCAGTTACGGTCTAGCGGGATACGAGCAGTACTTC | CASSYGLAGYEQYF
. | . | TRBJ1-4 | TRBV28 | TGTGCCAGCAGTTTTTCAGGCGTGTCGAATGAAAAACTGTTTTTT | CASSFSGVSNEKLFF
few | . | TRBJ2-1 | TRBV20-1 | TGCAGTGCTAGTTGGGAGTACAATGAGCAGTTCTTC | CSASWEYNEQFF